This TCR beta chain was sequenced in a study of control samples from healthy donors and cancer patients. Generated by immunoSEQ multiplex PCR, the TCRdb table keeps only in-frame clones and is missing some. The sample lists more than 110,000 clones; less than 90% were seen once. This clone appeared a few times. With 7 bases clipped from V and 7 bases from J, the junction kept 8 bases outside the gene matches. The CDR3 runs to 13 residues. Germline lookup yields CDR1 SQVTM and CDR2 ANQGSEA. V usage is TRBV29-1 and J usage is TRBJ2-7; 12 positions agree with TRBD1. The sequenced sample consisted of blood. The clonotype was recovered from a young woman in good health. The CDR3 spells CSAGTGGLREQYF. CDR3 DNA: TGCAGCGCCGGGACAGGGGGCCTAAGGGAGCAGTACTTC.